This T cell receptor (beta chain) came from a study of blood T cell repertoires in COVID-19 (dated by TCRdb to 2020 to 2021). For the wider study: Samples from collaborators originated in the United States, Italy and Spain and spanned both the acute and convalescent phases of COVID-19. The prospective study material was composed of cDNA or gDNA derived from T cells, B-cell-depleted T cells, or PBMCs. Deeply sampled blood TCRbeta repertoires from subjects exposed to, actively infected with, or recovered from COVID-19 were included in the dataset. The repertoires were released in a freely available public database intended as a resource for research on the immune response to SARS-CoV-2. Samples came from the ongoing ImmuneRACE study (first 160 participants) plus 1,254 subjects from 6 global collaborators. A de-identified subject ID, COVID-19 status, age in years and sex were almost always included in the sample metadata. HLA class I and class II types, where available, came from metadata supplied by the sample provider rather than from assay-based typing.

Overall results and qualifications from the work: The quantity of clinical and demographic metadata differed by source and by participant and was supplied without curation.

Trimming removed 1 base from V and 5 bases from J, leaving 18 bases between the germline ends. The germline V gene supplies CDR1 SGHTS and CDR2 YDEGEE. The CDR3 has 16 amino acids, counting the end cysteine and phenylalanine. Only the CDR3 region is kept as DNA, spanning 48 bases read in frame from base 1. TCRbeta CDR3 regions were amplified from genomic DNA using the immunoSEQ Assay, a bias-controlled multiplex PCR. In the authors' own workflow: Nucleated cell counts per sample were estimated from amplification of reference gene primers within the assay. Sequence reads were collapsed and filtered to measure the absolute abundance of every unique TCRbeta CDR3 rearrangement. Productive Simpson clonality was computed per sample as the square root of Simpson's diversity index over productive rearrangements. TCRdb mirrors the immuneACCESS table, restricted to in-frame sequences. Some clones are absent from its copies; in checked studies, under half trace to an unresolved V gene, and the reason for the others is unknown. V, J and clone size are those of that table, while D and trimming were read from the DNA. Counted in this sample were 80,000 to 90,000 clones; about 84% of them appeared once. Roughly 15% of the sample lies in the top ten.

On this clone itself: No antigen is known for it. No per-base quality is available; no much larger clone lies one base away.

The collaborating institutions used their own protocols to collect whole blood in K2EDTA tubes. For TCRbeta analysis, collaborators shipped samples in one of three forms: frozen whole blood, isolated PBMCs, or DNA extracted from either of those sample types. The receptor comes from a woman aged 70-85 years with acute or convalescent COVID-19. The V and J segments used are TRBV5-8 and TRBJ1-1, with the D gene too uncertain to name. The sequenced material came from peripheral blood. The DNA is TGTGCCAGCAGCTTGCGAGGTGACTTTGTAAGAACTGAAGCTTTCTTT. This yields the protein CASSLRGDFVRTEAFF.